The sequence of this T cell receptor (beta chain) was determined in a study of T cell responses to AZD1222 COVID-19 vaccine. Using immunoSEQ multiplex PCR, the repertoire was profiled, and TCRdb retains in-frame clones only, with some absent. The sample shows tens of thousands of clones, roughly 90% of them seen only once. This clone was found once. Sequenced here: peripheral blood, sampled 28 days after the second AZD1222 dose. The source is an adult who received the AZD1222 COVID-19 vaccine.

CDR3 bases: TGCGCCAGCAGCTTGTATAGGGCTCTTAACTATGGCTACACCTTC. It is translated as CASSLYRALNYGYTF. The chain combines TRBV5-1 with TRBJ1-2; no clear D. Germline-derived CDR1 and CDR2 are SGHRS and YFSETQ. Deletions cut 1 base from V and 1 base from J, with 11 bases between. The CDR3 loop spans 15 amino acids. The whole variable domain, remainder taken from reference TRBV5-1 and TRBJ1-2, is KAGVTQTPRYLIKTRGQQVTLSCSPISGHRSVSWYQQTPGQGLQFLFEYFSETQRNKGNFPGRFSGRQFSNSRSEMNVSTLELGDSALYLCASSLYRALNYGYTFGSGTRLTVV.